The clone carrying this TCR beta chain has just a few counts. Its target is unknown. Time point described: persistent/refractory GD, antithyroid drugs over 5 years with positive TRAb. From PBMCs, RNA was extracted and then used to make the TCR library. Building of the TCR beta libraries involved iRepertoire HTBI primers and Arm-PCR of CDR3 regions. Each CDR3 protein is one row after TCRdb ran MiXCR on the multiplex PCR reads. This sample carries 400,000 to 600,000 distinct CDR3 sequences, 20% to 25% of them seen once, and the ten largest clones take about 6.6%. The data are from a study of regulatory T cells in long-lasting Graves disease. Study observations and caveats: Sharing of public clonotypes was greater in persistent patients (under 3,000) than in new patients (around 880). Study was limited to peripheral blood, excluding thyroid tissue.

The sample here was peripheral blood mononuclear cells (PBMCs), taken when the disease was refractory, from a patient treated with antithyroid drugs. The TCR sequence derives from a female donor with Graves disease.

CDR3 DNA sequence: TGTGCCAGCAGCGGGGGAACCCTGTGGGGTGAAGCTTTCTTT. It is translated as CASSGGTLWGEAFF. The V gene is TRBV9, the J gene TRBJ1-1; unclear D gene. This CDR3 comprises 14 residues. The germline gives CDR1 SGDLS, CDR2 YYNGEE. The V end lost 3 bases, the J end lost 7 bases, and 16 bases lay between the germline ends.